This T cell receptor (beta chain) comes out of a study of metastatic and nonmetastatic thyroid tumors. Study in general: Malignant and benign thyroid patients had repertoires compared in peripheral blood and tumor or nodule tissue.

General study points: TCR beta diversity was reportedly significantly higher in malignant thyroid tumors than benign nodules, in blood and tumor.

There are 14 residues in the CDR3. Trimming took off 6 bases at V and 2 bases at J, with 11 bases between the two ends. Germline V CDR1 and CDR2: MNHNS, SASEGT. Study processing details: A classifier for distant metastasis in papillary thyroid cancer was constructed using CDR3 differences observed across clinicopathological groups. TCRdb called clones again from the PCR reads with MiXCR. The V and J calls come from TCRdb's annotation, not from the publication. The data hold around 15,000 clones, with roughly 13% observed a single time. No treatment of any kind had been given to any patient before thyroid surgery. By frequency in the sample, this clone is medium-sized (0.01 to 0.1%). Its antigen remains unidentified.

The J gene is TRBJ1-5, the V gene TRBV6-1; the D is unclear. The sequence was obtained from a female donor with papillary thyroid cancer or a benign thyroid nodule (not recorded which). Some clones in this sample may be carry-over from other donors' samples. Sequenced material: blood. The CDR3 is CASREGTGNQPQHF. CDR3 nucleotide sequence: TGTGCCAGCAGGGAGGGTACGGGCAATCAGCCCCAGCATTTT.